These T cell receptor beta chains were read from a single sample in a study of blood T cell repertoires in COVID-19. The table came from immunoSEQ multiplex PCR; TCRdb's copy has only in-frame clones and leaves some out. The sample holds tens of thousands of clones; 75% to 95% are singletons and the top ten take 5.5% to 8%. Material for sequencing was peripheral blood. These receptors originate from a man aged 50 to 59 with active COVID-19. Each CDR3 is given with its conserved first and last residue. Fields, in order: V gene, clone size, D gene, J gene, CDR3 DNA, CDR3 protein. D genes are given only for firm matches. Only some rows state a clone size, as once, few, many or a class for expanded clones.

>TRBV30|-|TRBD1|TRBJ2-5
TGTGCCTGGGATCTACAGGGGGGTGAGACCCAGTACTTC
CAWDLQGGETQYF
>TRBV3-1/TRBV3-2|few|-|TRBJ1-2
TGTGCCAGCAGCGATCGGTATGGCTACACCTTC
CASSDRYGYTF
>TRBV4-3|-|TRBD2|TRBJ2-7
TGCGCCAGCAGCCAAGACGGGGGGTTCGAGCAGTACTTC
CASSQDGGFEQYF
>TRBV5-1|-|-|TRBJ2-7
TGCGCCAGCAGCTTGAGACAAGGGAGCTCCTACGAGCAGTACTTC
CASSLRQGSSYEQYF
>TRBV6-1|-|TRBD1|TRBJ1-1
TGTGCCAGCAGGGAAGACAGGGGAAGGAACACTGAAGCTTTCTTT
CASREDRGRNTEAFF
>TRBV7-4|-|-|TRBJ1-3
TGTGCCAGCAGCATCCTGAGTTCGTACTCTGGAAACACCATATATTTT
CASSILSSYSGNTIYF
>TRBV7-2|-|TRBD1|TRBJ1-3
TGTGCCAGCAGCTTGCGACAGGGGTCTGGAAACACCATATATTTT
CASSLRQGSGNTIYF
>TRBV21-1|-|-|TRBJ2-1
TGTGCCAGCAGGGACAAATCTCCCACCGGGACAGGGTCCAGTGAGCAGTTCTTC
CASRDKSPTGTGSSEQFF
>TRBV6-5|-|-|TRBJ2-7
TGTGCCAGCAGCGGGCGGGACGTCACCTACGAGCAGTACTTC
CASSGRDVTYEQYF
>TRBV5-4|-|TRBD2|TRBJ2-1
TGTGCCAGCAGGTCCGGGACTAGCGGTTACAATGAGCAGTTCTTC
CASRSGTSGYNEQFF
>TRBV28|-|TRBD2|TRBJ2-7
TGTGCCAGCAGTTTATGGGCGGGAGGGACCTACGAGCAGTACTTC
CASSLWAGGTYEQYF
>TRBV7-2|once|TRBD1|TRBJ2-5
TGTGCCAGCAGCGTCGACAGGGGGTACCAAGAGACCCAGTACTTC
CASSVDRGYQETQYF
>TRBV6-5|-|-|TRBJ2-7
TGTGCCAGCAGCGAGGGAGCCGAGCAGTACTTC
CASSEGAEQYF
>TRBV7-9|few|-|TRBJ1-6
TGTGCCAGCAGTCTCGGACAGCTTAATTCACCCCTCCACTTT
CASSLGQLNSPLHF
>TRBV10-3|-|-|TRBJ2-1
TGTGCCATCAGTGACCGTACAGGTAACAATGAGCAGTTCTTC
CAISDRTGNNEQFF
>TRBV5-5|-|TRBD2|TRBJ2-2
TGTGCCAGCAGCTTGGTAGCGGGGGTCACCAGGGAGCTGTTTTTT
CASSLVAGVTRELFF
>TRBV15|-|-|TRBJ1-2
TGTGCCACCAGCAGAACAGGCGATGGCTACACCTTC
CATSRTGDGYTF
>TRBV15|-|-|TRBJ1-3
TGTGCCACCAGCAGAGATCTGCTCGGATGGACTGTCTCTGGAAACACCATATATTTT
CATSRDLLGWTVSGNTIYF
>TRBV6-5|-|-|TRBJ2-3
TGTGCCAGCAGAGGGGGGGGAGATACGCAGTATTTT
CASRGGGDTQYF
>TRBV12-5|-|-|TRBJ2-1
TGTGCTAGTGGTGCCCCTAGAACCGTCTACAATGAGCAGTTCTTC
CASGAPRTVYNEQFF
>TRBV5-1|-|TRBD1|TRBJ1-1
TGCGCCAGCAGCGGCCGGACAGGGGGCAACACTGAAGCTTTCTTT
CASSGRTGGNTEAFF
>TRBV6-5|-|TRBD2|TRBJ2-7
TGTGCCAGCAGTTACTTCGCTAGCGGGATGTACGAGCAGTACTTC
CASSYFASGMYEQYF
>TRBV6-6|-|-|TRBJ1-1
TGTGCCAGCAGTTACCCTGTGGGAGCGAACACTGAAGCTTTCTTT
CASSYPVGANTEAFF